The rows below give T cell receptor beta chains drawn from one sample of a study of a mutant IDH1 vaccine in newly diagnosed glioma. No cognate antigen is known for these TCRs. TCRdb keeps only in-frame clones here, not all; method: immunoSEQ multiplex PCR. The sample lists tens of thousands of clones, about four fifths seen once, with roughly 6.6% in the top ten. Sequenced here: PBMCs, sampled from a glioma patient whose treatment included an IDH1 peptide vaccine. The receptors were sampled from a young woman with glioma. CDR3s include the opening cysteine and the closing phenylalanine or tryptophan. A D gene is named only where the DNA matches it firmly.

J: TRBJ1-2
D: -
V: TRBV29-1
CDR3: CSVVGGTYGYTF

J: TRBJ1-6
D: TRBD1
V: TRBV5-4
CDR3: CASSFGTGVSYNSPLHF

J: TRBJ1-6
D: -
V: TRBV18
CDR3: CASSFVPQGRINSPLHF

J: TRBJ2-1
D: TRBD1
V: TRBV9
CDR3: CASSGRTGTSSGEQFF

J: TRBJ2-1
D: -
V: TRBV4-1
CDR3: CASSQDSDPYNEQFF

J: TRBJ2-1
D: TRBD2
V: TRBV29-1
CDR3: CSALLAVSSYNEQFF

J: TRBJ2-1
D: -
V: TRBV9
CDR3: CASSLLWTDNEQFF

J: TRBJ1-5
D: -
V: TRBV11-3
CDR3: CASSLVPRNRDLIPGQPQHF

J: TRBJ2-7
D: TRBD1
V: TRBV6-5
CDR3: CASSSSGQGIYEQYF

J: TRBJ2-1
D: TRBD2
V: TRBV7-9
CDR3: CASVPSWREGNEQFF

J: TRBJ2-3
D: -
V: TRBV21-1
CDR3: CASTQRGSTDTQYF

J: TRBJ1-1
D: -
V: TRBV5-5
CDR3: CASSKLDTEAFF

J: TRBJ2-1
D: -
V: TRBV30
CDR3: CAGGAGTDNEQFF

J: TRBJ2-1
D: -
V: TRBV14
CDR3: CASSPTGTSRDNEQFF

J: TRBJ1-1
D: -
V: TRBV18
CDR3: CASSPPGVSMNTEAFF

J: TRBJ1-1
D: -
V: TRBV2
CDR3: CASGEDWNTEAFF

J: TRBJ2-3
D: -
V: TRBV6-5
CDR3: CASTPGGNTQYF

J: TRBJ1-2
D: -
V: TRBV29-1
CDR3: CSVVGGEGYGYTF

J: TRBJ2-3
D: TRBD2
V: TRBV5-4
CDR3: CASSSGGGSSTDTQYF

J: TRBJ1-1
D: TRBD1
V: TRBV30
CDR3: CAWGWGGQGAEAFF

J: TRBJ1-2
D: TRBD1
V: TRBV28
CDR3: CASSPDRYDGYTF

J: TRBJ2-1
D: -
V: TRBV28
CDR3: CASIPLVGAYNEQFF

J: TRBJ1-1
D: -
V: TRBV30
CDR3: CGYSQGRGTEAFF